The TCR beta chain under discussion was sequenced for a study of blood T cell repertoires in COVID-19. Study-wide context: Acute and convalescent COVID-19 samples came from the United States, Italy and Spain. The analysed material was cDNA or gDNA that came from T cells, B-cell-depleted T cells, or PBMCs.

Donors in Cohort 3 who had recovered were those with two negative PCRs, healthcare professional clearance, or resolution of their symptoms. Assay used: immunoSEQ multiplex PCR; TCRdb lists only in-frame clones, some missing. The table lists 250,000 to 300,000 clones, approximately 88% of them singletons. CDR3 length: 16 amino acids. V lost 1 base and J lost 4, with 16 bases in between. Germline V gives CDR1 MNHEY, CDR2 SMNVEV (reference sequence). The origin of this receptor is a woman in her 30s who had recovered from COVID-19. Sequenced input: PBMCs or T cells enriched from blood (not recorded which). V and J are TRBV27 and TRBJ1-1; a possible D gene is TRBD1 (5 bases). The CDR3 loop reads CASSLFTPGEGTEAFF. In DNA, the CDR3 is TGTGCCAGCAGTTTATTCACACCGGGGGAGGGCACTGAAGCTTTCTTT.